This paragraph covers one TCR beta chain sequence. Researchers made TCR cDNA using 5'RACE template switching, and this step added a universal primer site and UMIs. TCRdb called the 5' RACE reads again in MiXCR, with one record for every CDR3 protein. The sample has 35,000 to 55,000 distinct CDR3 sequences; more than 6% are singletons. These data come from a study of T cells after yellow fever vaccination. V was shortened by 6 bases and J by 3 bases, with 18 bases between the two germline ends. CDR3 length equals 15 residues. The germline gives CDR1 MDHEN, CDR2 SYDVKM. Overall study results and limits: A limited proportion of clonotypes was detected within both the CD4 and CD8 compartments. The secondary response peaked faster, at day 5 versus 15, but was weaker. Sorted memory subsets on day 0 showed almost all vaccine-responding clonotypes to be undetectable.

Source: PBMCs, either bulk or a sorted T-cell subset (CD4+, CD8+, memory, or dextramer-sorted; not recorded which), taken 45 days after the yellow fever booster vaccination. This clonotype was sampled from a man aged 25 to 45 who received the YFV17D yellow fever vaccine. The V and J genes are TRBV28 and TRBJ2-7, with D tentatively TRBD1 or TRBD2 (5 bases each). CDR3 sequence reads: CASRPQGGEFYEQYF. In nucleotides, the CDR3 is TGTGCCAGCAGACCTCAGGGTGGGGAGTTCTACGAGCAGTACTTC. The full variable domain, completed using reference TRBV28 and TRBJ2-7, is DVKVTQSSRYLVKRTGEKVFLECVQDMDHENMFWYRQDPGLGLRLIYFSYDVKMKEKGDIPEGYSVSREKKERFSLILESASTNQTSMYLCASRPQGGEFYEQYFGPGTRLTVT.